What follows are 7 T cell receptor beta chains derived from one specimen sequenced in a study of blood T cell repertoires in COVID-19. TCRdb's copy holds only in-frame clones and misses some; the assay was immunoSEQ multiplex PCR. The sample lists roughly 86,000 clones; roughly four fifths were seen once. The material sequenced was peripheral blood. All receptors derive from a woman in her 70s with acute or convalescent COVID-19.

V and J are TRBV19 and TRBJ2-1; D is undetermined. CDR1 is LNHDA and CDR2 is SQIVND in the germline V gene (reference sequence). The CDR3 totals 16 residues. V lost 7 bases to trimming and J lost 0 bases, with 16 bases between them. The CDR3 DNA reads TGTGCCAGTAAAAATGCGGCGTCAAGCTCCTACAATGAGCAGTTCTTC. Translated, it gives CASKNAASSSYNEQFF.

The rearrangement uses TRBV2 and TRBJ1-5; unclear D gene. Trimming stripped 2 bases from V and 0 bases from J, with 8 bases between. Germline assignment: CDR1 SNHLY and CDR2 FYNNEI. The CDR3 length is 15 residues. As DNA, the CDR3 is TGTGCCAGCAGTGAACGGGGTGATAGCAATCAGCCCCAGCATTTT. It codes for CASSERGDSNQPQHF.

J is TRBJ1-1 and V is TRBV7-3; the D is unclear. Germline assignment: CDR1 SGHTA and CDR2 FQGTGA. The CDR3 totals 13 residues. Trimming shortened V by 5 bases and J by 8 bases, and 15 bases separated the two germline ends. The DNA of the CDR3 is TGTGCCAGCAGCCGGGGTGATCGGTCCGAAGCTTTCTTT. It translates to CASSRGDRSEAFF.

The chain employs TRBV18 and TRBJ1-2; TRBD1 matches at 9 bases. Trimming at V came to 1 base and at J to 8 bases, leaving 2 bases not matched to a gene. Germline V lookup: CDR1 KGHSH, CDR2 LQKENI. This CDR3 has 13 residues. In nucleotides, the CDR3 is TGTGCCAGCTCACCACAGGGACAGGGAGGCTACACCTTC. Protein product: CASSPQGQGGYTF. The complete variable domain, with remaining parts taken from reference TRBV18 and TRBJ1-2, reads NAGVMQNPRHLVRRRGQEARLRCSPMKGHSHVYWYRQLPEEGLKFMVYLQKENIIDESGMPKERFSAEFPKEGPSILRIQQVVRGDSAAYFCASSPQGQGGYTFGSGTRLTVV.

This clone was recorded once. The rearrangement joins TRBV2 to TRBJ1-2; 8 bases are a match to TRBD1. The CDR3 spans 16 residues. Germline V gives CDR1 SNHLY, CDR2 FYNNEI. J gave up 4 bases and V 1 base, and 8 bases lay outside the gene matches. As DNA, the CDR3 is TGTGCCAGCAGTGAAGATCGGGCAGGGGGCCGCTATGGCTACACCTTC. It codes for CASSEDRAGGRYGYTF.

The gene calls are TRBV15 and TRBJ1-3; tentatively, D is TRBD1 (5 bases). Germline CDR1 and CDR2: LNHNV and YYDKDF (reference sequence). The CDR3 covers 15 residues. The V gene lost 0 bases and the J gene lost 4 bases, with 10 bases spanning the gap. CDR3: CATSREGARGNTIYF. CDR3 sequence (DNA): TGTGCCACCAGCAGAGAAGGGGCTCGGGGAAACACCATATATTTT.

This rearrangement joins TRBV27 to TRBJ1-5, with 9 bases fitting TRBD1. The length of the CDR3 is 15 residues. J gave up 3 bases and V 4 bases, and 4 bases lay outside the gene matches. From germline, CDR1 is MNHEY and CDR2 SMNVEV (reference sequence). The CDR3 DNA sequence: TGTGCCAGCAGTTCATCACAGGGGGCCAATCAGCCCCAGCATTTT. As protein: CASSSSQGANQPQHF.